Presented here are 10 T cell receptor beta chains from one specimen sequenced in a study of T cell responses to AZD1222 COVID-19 vaccine (dated by TCRdb to the early 2020s). In light of the paper, this sample's time point label describes: about 28 days (+/-7) after the second vaccine dose. Receptors were amplified or captured by the immunoSEQ multiplex PCR assay. TCRdb holds this immuneACCESS table with in-frame rearrangements only. Some clones are missing; in checked studies, unresolved V genes explain under half, and the rest has no known cause. A total of about 120,000 clones appear in this sample, 65% to 90% of them only once. Roughly a quarter of the sample rests with the top ten. The starting material was peripheral blood, obtained 28 days after the second AZD1222 dose. These TCRs come from an adult who received the AZD1222 COVID-19 vaccine.

The chain is built from TRBV28 and TRBJ2-5; 7 bases agree with TRBD1. Per the germline V gene, CDR1 is MDHEN and CDR2 is SYDVKM. This CDR3 has 14 amino acids. V was pared by 6 bases and J by 3 bases, with 7 bases of the junction left unmatched. CDR3 residues: CASSPRTGEETQYF. As DNA, the CDR3 is TGTGCCAGCAGCCCGCGGACAGGAGAAGAGACCCAGTACTTC.

The chain carries TRBV30 and TRBJ1-2; D gene ambiguous. CDR3 length equals 12 residues. The V gene's germline CDR1 is GTSNPN and CDR2 SVGIG (reference sequence). Trimming shortened V by 6 bases and J by 5 bases, and 13 bases separated the two germline ends. Written as DNA, the CDR3 is TGTGCCTGCCGCCGGATGGAGTATGGCTACACCTTC. Encoded protein: CACRRMEYGYTF.

The chain couples TRBV28 to TRBJ1-1, with D possibly matching TRBD1 (6 bases). There are 17 residues in the CDR3. The V gene lost 3 bases and the J gene lost 4 bases, with 21 bases spanning the gap. Germline V gene data show CDR1 as MDHEN and CDR2 as SYDVKM. As DNA, the CDR3 is TGTGCCAGCAGTTTGATACAGGGAGCCAACTTCCCCACTGAAGCTTTCTTT. This gives the protein CASSLIQGANFPTEAFF. Combining the CDR3 with reference TRBV28 and TRBJ1-1 gives the whole variable domain DVKVTQSSRYLVKRTGEKVFLECVQDMDHENMFWYRQDPGLGLRLIYFSYDVKMKEKGDIPEGYSVSREKKERFSLILESASTNQTSMYLCASSLIQGANFPTEAFFGQGTRLTVV.

The gene calls are TRBV5-1 and TRBJ2-2, with 11 bases matching TRBD2. Per germline, CDR1 SGHRS and CDR2 YFSETQ. The CDR3 has 16 residues. Trimming took 4 bases from V and 1 from J; bases not matched to a gene: 3. The CDR3 DNA follows: TGCGCCAGCAGCCACGGACTAGCGGGGAACACCGGGGAGCTGTTTTTT. It yields the protein CASSHGLAGNTGELFF.

The chain uses TRBV2 and TRBJ1-3, with unresolved D. This CDR3 has 14 amino acids. Trimming pared 5 bases from V and 7 bases from J, leaving 15 bases between. Germline-derived CDR1 and CDR2 are SNHLY and FYNNEI. The CDR3 DNA sequence: TGTGCCAGCAGTCGACAAAGCTTGGGGAACACCATATATTTT. Protein sequence: CASSRQSLGNTIYF. Supplemented by reference TRBV2 and TRBJ1-3, the full variable domain reads EPEVTQTPSHQVTQMGQEVILRCVPISNHLYFYWYRQILGQKVEFLVSFYNNEISEKSEIFDDQFSVERPDGSNFTLKIRSTKLEDSAMYFCASSRQSLGNTIYFGEGSWLTVV.

This rearrangement joins TRBV7-3 to TRBJ2-3, with D uncertain. Germline lookup yields CDR1 SGHTA and CDR2 FQGTGA. This CDR3 comprises 12 residues. Trimming took 1 base from V and 5 from J, leaving 4 bases between them. The CDR3 DNA is TGTGCCAGCAGCTTAATAGGAGATACGCAGTATTTT. It is translated as CASSLIGDTQYF. Looking up the rest from reference TRBV7-3 and TRBJ2-3 gives the full variable domain: GAGVSQTPSNKVTEKGKYVELRCDPISGHTALYWYRQSLGQGPEFLIYFQGTGAADDSGLPNDRFFAVRPEGSVSTLKIQRTERGDSAVYLCASSLIGDTQYFGPGTRLTVL.

J is TRBJ2-1 and V is TRBV9; D possibly corresponds to TRBD2 (6 bases). V lost 2 bases and J 0 bases, leaving 9 bases between the germline ends. This CDR3 contains 15 residues. Germline V CDR1 and CDR2: SGDLS, YYNGEE. CDR3 loop: CASSVLADSYNEQFF. Here the CDR3 DNA reads TGTGCCAGCAGCGTTTTAGCGGACTCCTACAATGAGCAGTTCTTC. Drawing the rest from reference TRBV9 and TRBJ2-1, the complete variable domain is DSGVTQTPKHLITATGQRVTLRCSPRSGDLSVYWYQQSLDQGLQFLIQYYNGEERAKGNILERFSAQQFPDLHSELNLSSLELGDSALYFCASSVLADSYNEQFFGPGTRLTVL.

The chain recombines TRBV19 with TRBJ1-4; D might be TRBD1 (6 bases). CDR3 length: 15 residues. V lost 5 bases, J lost 0 bases, and 10 bases lay in between. Germline assignment: CDR1 LNHDA and CDR2 SQIVND (reference sequence). The CDR3 DNA reads TGTGCCAGTAGTCGGGGGGGCGCAACTAATGAAAAACTGTTTTTT. As protein: CASSRGGATNEKLFF.

The DNA for the CDR3 is TGTGCCAGCAGTTTTACTAGCGGGTTGGCGGAGACCCAGTACTTC. Amino acids: CASSFTSGLAETQYF. The rearrangement joins TRBV27 to TRBJ2-5; 9 bases are a match to TRBD2. Germline assignment: CDR1 MNHEY and CDR2 SMNVEV (reference sequence). The CDR3 runs to 15 residues. J lost 5 bases, V lost 3 bases, and 7 bases had no gene match.

The CDR3 is CASSLGLAGTDTQYF. The CDR3 DNA sequence: TGCGCCAGCAGCCTTGGACTAGCAGGGACAGATACGCAGTATTTT. This chain connects TRBV4-3 to TRBJ2-3, with 8 bases that match TRBD2. The CDR3 runs 15 residues. Trimming at V came to 4 bases and at J to 3 bases, leaving 6 bases not matched to a gene. Germline CDR1 reads LGHNA; CDR2 reads YSLEER.